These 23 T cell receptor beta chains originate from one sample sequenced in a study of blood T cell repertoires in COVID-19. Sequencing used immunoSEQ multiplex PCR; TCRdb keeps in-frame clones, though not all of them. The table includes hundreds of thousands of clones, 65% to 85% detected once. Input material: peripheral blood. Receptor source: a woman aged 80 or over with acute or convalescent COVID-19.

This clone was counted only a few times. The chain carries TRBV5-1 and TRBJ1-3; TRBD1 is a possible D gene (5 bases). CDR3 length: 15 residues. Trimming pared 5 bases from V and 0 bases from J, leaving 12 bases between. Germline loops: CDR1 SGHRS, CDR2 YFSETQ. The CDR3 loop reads CASRDRGISGNTIYF. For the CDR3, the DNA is TGCGCCAGCAGGGACCGGGGGATCTCTGGAAACACCATATATTTT.

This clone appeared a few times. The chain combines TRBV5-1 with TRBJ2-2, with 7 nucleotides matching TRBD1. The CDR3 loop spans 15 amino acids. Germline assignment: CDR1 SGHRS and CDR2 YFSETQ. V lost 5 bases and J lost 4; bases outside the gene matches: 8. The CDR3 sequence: CASSLTQGVTGELFF. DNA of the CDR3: TGCGCCAGCAGTCTCACCCAGGGGGTCACCGGGGAGCTGTTTTTT.

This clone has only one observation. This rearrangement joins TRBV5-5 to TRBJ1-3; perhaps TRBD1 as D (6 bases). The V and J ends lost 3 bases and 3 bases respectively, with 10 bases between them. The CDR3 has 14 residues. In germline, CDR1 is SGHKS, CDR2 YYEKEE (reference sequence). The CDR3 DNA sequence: TGTGCCAGCAGCTCCACACAGGGTGGAAACACCATATATTTT. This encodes CASSSTQGGNTIYF.

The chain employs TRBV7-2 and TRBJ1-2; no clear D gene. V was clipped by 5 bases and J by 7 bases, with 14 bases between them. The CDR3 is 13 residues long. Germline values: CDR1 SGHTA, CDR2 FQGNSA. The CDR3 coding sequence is TGTGCCAGCAGCGCAACCGGGTCCGGTGGCTACACCTTC. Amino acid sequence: CASSATGSGGYTF.

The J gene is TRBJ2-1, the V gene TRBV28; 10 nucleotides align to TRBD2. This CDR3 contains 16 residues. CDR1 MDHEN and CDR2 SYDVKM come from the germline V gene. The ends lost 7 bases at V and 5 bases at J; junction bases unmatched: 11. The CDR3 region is CASTEGGLARNNEQFF. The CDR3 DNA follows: TGTGCCAGCACCGAAGGGGGACTAGCGAGAAACAATGAGCAGTTCTTC.

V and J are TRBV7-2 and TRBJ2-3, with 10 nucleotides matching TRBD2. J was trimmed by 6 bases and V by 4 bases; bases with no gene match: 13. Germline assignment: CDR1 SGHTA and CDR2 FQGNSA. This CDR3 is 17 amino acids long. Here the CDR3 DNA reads TGTGCCAGCAGCTCCCGGGCCCTAGCGGGGGCGTCCGATACGCAGTATTTT. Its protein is CASSSRALAGASDTQYF. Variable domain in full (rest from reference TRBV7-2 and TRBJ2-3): GAGVSQSPSNKVTEKGKDVELRCDPISGHTALYWYRQSLGQGLEFLIYFQGNSAPDKSGLPSDRFSAERTGGSVSTLTIQRTQQEDSAVYLCASSSRALAGASDTQYFGPGTRLTVL.

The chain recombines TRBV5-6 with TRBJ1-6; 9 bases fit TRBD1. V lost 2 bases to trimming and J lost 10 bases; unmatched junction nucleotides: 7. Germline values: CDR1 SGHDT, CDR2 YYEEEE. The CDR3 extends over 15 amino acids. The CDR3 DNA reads TGTGCCAGCAGCTTATTACAGGGGGCAGGATCACCCCTCCACTTT. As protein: CASSLLQGAGSPLHF.

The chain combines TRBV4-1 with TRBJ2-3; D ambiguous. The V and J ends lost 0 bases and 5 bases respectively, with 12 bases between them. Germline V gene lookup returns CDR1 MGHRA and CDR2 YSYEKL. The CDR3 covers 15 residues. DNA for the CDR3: TGCGCCAGCAGCCAAGATCCTACCCCGCTAGATACGCAGTATTTT. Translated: CASSQDPTPLDTQYF.

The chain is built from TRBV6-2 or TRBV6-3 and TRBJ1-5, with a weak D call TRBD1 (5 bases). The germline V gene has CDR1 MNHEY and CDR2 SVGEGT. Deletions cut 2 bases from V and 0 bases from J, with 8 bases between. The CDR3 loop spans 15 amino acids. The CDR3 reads CASSYVQGSNQPQHF. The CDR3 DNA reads TGTGCCAGCAGTTACGTGCAGGGTAGCAATCAGCCCCAGCATTTT.

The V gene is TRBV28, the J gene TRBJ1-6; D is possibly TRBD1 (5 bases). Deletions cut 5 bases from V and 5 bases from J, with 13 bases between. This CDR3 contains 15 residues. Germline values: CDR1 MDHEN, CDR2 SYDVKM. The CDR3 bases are TGTGCCAGCAGTCTCGGGGGTTTCGATAATTCACCCCTCCACTTT. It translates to CASSLGGFDNSPLHF.

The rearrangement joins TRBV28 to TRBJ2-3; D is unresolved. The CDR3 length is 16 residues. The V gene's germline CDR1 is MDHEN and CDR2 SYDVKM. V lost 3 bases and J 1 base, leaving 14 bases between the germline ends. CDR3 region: CASSFREVFRTDTQYF. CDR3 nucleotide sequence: TGTGCCAGCAGTTTCCGCGAAGTATTCCGCACAGATACGCAGTATTTT.

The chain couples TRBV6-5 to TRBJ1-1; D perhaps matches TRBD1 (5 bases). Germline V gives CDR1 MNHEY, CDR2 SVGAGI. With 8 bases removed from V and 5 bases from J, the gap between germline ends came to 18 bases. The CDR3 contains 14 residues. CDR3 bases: TGTGCCAGCGATTGGCAAGGGGTAGGAACTGAAGCTTTCTTT. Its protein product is CASDWQGVGTEAFF.

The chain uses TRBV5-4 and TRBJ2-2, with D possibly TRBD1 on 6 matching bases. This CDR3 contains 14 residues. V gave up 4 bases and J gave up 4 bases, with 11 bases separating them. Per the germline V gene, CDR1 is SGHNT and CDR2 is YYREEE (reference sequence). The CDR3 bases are TGTGCCAGCAGCGTTGGACAGCGCACCGGGGAGCTGTTTTTT. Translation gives CASSVGQRTGELFF.

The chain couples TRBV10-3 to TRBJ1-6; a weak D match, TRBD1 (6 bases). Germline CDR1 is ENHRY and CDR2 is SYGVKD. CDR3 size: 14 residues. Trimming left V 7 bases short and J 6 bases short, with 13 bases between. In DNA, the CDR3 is TGTGCCATCACCGAGGACAGCCTTAATTCACCCCTCCACTTT. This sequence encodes CAITEDSLNSPLHF.

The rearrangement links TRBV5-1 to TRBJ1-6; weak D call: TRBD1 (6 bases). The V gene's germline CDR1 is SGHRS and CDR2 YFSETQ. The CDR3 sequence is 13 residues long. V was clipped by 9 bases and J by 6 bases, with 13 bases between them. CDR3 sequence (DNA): TGCGCCACCTGCGCAGGGGTTAATTCACCCCTCCACTTT. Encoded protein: CATCAGVNSPLHF.

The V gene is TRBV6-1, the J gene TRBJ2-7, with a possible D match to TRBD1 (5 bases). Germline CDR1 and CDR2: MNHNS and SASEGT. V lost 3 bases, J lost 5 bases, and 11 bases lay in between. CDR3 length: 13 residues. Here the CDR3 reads CASSEQGLDEQYF. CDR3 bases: TGTGCCAGCAGTGAGCAGGGTCTGGACGAGCAGTACTTC.

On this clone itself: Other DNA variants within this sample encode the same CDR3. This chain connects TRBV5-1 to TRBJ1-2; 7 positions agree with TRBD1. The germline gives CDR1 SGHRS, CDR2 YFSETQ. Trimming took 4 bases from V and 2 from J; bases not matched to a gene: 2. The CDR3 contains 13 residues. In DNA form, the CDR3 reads TGCGCCAGCAGCCCGGGACAGAACTATGGCTACACCTTC. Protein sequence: CASSPGQNYGYTF.

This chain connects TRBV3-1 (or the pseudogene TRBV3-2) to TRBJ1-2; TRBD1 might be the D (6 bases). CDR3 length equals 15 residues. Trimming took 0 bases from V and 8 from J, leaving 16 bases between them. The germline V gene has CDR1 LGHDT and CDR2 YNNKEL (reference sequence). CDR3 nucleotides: TGTGCCAGCAGCCAAGAATGGGGACACCTCAGGGGCTACACCTTC. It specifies CASSQEWGHLRGYTF.

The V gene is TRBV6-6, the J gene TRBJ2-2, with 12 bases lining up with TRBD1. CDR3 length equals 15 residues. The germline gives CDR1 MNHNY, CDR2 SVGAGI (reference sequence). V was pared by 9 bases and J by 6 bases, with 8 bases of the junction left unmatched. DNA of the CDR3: TGTGCCAGTTTACCGGGACAGGGGGCGCCCGGGGAGCTGTTTTTT. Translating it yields CASLPGQGAPGELFF.

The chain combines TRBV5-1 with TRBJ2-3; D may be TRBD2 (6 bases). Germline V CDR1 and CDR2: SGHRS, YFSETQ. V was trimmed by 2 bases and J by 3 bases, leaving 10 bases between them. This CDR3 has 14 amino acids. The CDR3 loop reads CASSFSGFTDTQYF. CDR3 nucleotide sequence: TGCGCCAGCAGCTTTAGCGGTTTTACAGATACGCAGTATTTT.

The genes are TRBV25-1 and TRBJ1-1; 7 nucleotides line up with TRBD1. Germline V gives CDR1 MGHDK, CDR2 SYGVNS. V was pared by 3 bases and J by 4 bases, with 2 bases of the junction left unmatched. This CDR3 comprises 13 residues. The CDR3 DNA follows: TGTGCCAGCAGTGACCCAGGGGGCACTGAAGCTTTCTTT. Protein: CASSDPGGTEAFF.

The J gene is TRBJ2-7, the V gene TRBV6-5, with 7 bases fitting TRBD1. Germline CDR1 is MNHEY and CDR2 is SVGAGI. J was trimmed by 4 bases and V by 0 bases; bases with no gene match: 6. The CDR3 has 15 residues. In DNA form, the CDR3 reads TGTGCCAGCAGTTACTCGTTCGGGACAGCATACGAGCAGTACTTC. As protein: CASSYSFGTAYEQYF.

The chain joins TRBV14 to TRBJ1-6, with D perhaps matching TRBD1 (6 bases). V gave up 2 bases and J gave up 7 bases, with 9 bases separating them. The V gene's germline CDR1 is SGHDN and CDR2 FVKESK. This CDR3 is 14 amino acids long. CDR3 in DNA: TGTGCCAGCAGCCAAATCACAGGGAATTCACCCCTCCACTTT. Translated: CASSQITGNSPLHF.